Below, one T cell receptor (beta chain) is given with its context. Its target is unknown. This record belongs to a study of cytomegalovirus exposure and HLA in healthy donors. Broader study findings: The investigators catalogued 150 or so TCR beta chains as cytomegalovirus-associated. One later analysis reportedly identified an Asian-associated ancestry cluster that showed fewer N-insertions than the approximately 670-donor mean.

CDR3 length: 17 residues. The germline CDR1 and CDR2 sequences are SEHNR and FQNEAQ (reference sequence). V lost 3 bases to trimming and J lost 8 bases; unmatched junction nucleotides: 11. The PCR was carried out with 60 Vbeta primers and 13 Jbeta primers. Clones were read by immunoSEQ multiplex PCR, and TCRdb kept only the in-frame ones, dropping some. This sample carries 100,000 to 130,000 clones, roughly 73% of them seen once, and the ten largest clones take about 8%. This chain links TRBV7-9 with TRBJ1-4, with 11 bases fitting TRBD1. The TCR comes from a man in his thirties or forties in good health and CMV-seronegative. The sample taken for sequencing was PBMCs. The CDR3 nucleotides read TGTGCCAGCAGCTTCGGGACAGGGGGGGGCTTAGGAGAAAAACTGTTTTTT. Translated, it gives CASSFGTGGGLGEKLFF.